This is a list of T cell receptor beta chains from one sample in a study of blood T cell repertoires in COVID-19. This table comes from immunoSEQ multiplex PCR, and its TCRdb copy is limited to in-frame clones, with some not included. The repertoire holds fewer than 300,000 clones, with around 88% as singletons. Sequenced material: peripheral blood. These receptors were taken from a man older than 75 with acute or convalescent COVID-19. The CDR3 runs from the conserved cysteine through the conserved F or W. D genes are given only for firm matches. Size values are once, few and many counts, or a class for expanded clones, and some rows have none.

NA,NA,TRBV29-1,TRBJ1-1,TGCAGCGTTGAAGACGCACCGGTGAACACTGAAGCTTTCTTT,CSVEDAPVNTEAFF
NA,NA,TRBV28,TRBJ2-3,TGTGCCAGCAGTTCAATAGGGACTGCAGATACGCAGTATTTT,CASSSIGTADTQYF
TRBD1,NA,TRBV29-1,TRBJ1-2,TGCAGCGTTGTTGGACAGGCGGGGTATGGCTACACCTTC,CSVVGQAGYGYTF
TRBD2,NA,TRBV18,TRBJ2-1,TGTGCCAGCTCACCGGTACTAGCGGTATACAATGAGCAGTTCTTC,CASSPVLAVYNEQFF
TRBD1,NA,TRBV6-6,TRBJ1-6,TGTGCCAGCAGTTACGGCGGACAGGGTAATTCACCCCTCCACTTT,CASSYGGQGNSPLHF
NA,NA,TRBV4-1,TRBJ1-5,TGCGCCAGCAGCCAAGCCCTGGGACTGGAGATCCAGCCCCAGCATTTT,CASSQALGLEIQPQHF
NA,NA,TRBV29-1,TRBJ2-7,TGCAGCGTTGTGGCACCCCTCTACGAGCAGTACTTC,CSVVAPLYEQYF
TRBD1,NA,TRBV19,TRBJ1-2,TGTGCCAGTCGGACGACAGGGGGCGTCGTTGACTATGGCTACACCTTC,CASRTTGGVVDYGYTF
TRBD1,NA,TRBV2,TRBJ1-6,TGTGCCAGCATGCGGGACAGGAATTCACCCCTCCACTTT,CASMRDRNSPLHF
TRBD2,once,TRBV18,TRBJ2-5,TGTGCCAGCTCACCGGGCGGGAGGGACCAGTACTTC,CASSPGGRDQYF
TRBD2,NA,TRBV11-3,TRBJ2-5,TGTGCCAGCAGCCGGGAGGAAGAGACCCAGTACTTC,CASSREEETQYF
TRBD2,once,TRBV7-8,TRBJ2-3,TGTGCCAGCAGCAAACTAGCGGGGGGCTCTAGCACAGATACGCAGTATTTT,CASSKLAGGSSTDTQYF
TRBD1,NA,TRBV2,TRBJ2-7,TGTGCCAGCAGTGGACAGGGCGTTCCGGGCGAGCAGTACTTC,CASSGQGVPGEQYF
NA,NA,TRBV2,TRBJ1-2,TGTGCCAGCAGTGAAGGGACGGGGATAGGTCCTAACTATGGCTACACCTTC,CASSEGTGIGPNYGYTF
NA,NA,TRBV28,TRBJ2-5,TGTGCCAGCAGTTTCGCCGTACGGCAGGTGGAGACCCAGTACTTC,CASSFAVRQVETQYF
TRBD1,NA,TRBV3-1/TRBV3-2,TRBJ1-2,TGTGCCAGCAGTATGACAGGGGACTATGGCTACACCTTC,CASSMTGDYGYTF
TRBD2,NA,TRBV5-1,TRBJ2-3,TGCGCCAGCAGCTTATACAGCGGGGTAGATACGCAGTATTTT,CASSLYSGVDTQYF
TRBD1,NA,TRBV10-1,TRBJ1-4,TGCGCCAGCAGTGACCCGGACAGGGAATACGAAAAACTGTTTTTT,CASSDPDREYEKLFF
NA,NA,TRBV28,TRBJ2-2,TGTGCCAGCAGTTTAGGCGGGGAGAACACCGGGGAGCTGTTTTTT,CASSLGGENTGELFF
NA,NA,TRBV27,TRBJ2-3,TGTGCCAGCAGTATGTCTGGCACAGATACGCAGTATTTT,CASSMSGTDTQYF
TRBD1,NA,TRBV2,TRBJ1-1,TGTGCCAGCAGTGACGAGACAGGGCGATTTACTGAAGCTTTCTTT,CASSDETGRFTEAFF
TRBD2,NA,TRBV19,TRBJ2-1,TGTGCCAGTAGTACCCGATTCAGCGGGAGAGGTGGGGATGAGCAGTTCTTC,CASSTRFSGRGGDEQFF
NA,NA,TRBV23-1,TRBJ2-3,TGCGCCAGTACACACAGGACCCTAAGCACAGATACGCAGTATTTT,CASTHRTLSTDTQYF
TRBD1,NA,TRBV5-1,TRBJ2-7,TGCGCCAGCAGCCCCGGGGGACAGGGGGCCCGCGAGCAGTACTTC,CASSPGGQGAREQYF
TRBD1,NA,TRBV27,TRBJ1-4,TGTGCCAGCAGTTATCAGGGGGCGAATGAAAAACTGTTTTTT,CASSYQGANEKLFF
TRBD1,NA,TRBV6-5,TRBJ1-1,TGTGCCAGCAGTTACTCGAGCACAGGGGGTCCTGAAGCTTTCTTT,CASSYSSTGGPEAFF
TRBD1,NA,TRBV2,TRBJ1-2,TGTGCCAGCGAGCCGGGACAGGGCTATGGCTACACCTTC,CASEPGQGYGYTF
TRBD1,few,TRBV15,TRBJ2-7,TGTGCCACCAGCAGGACGACAGGGTCCAACGAGCAGTACTTC,CATSRTTGSNEQYF
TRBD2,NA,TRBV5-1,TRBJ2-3,TGCGCCAGCAGCTTGGGTGGCGCGGGGGCAGATACGCAGTATTTT,CASSLGGAGADTQYF
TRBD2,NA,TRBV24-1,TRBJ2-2,TGTGCCACCTCCGGGACTAGCGTGAACACCGGGGAGCTGTTTTTT,CATSGTSVNTGELFF
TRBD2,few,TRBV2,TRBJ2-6,TGTGCCAGCAGTGCTTGGGGGGGACTGATCTCTGGTGGGGCCAACGTCCTGACTTTC,CASSAWGGLISGGANVLTF
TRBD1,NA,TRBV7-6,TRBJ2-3,TGTGCCAGCAGCTTCCCGTCAGGGGGCGCAGATACGCAGTATTTT,CASSFPSGGADTQYF
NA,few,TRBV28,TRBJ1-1,TGTGCCAGCAGTTGGGACACTGGGAACACTGAAGCTTTCTTT,CASSWDTGNTEAFF
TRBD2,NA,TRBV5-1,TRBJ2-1,TGCGCCAGCAGCTTGTCACCGGGGGGTTCCAATGAGCAGTTCTTC,CASSLSPGGSNEQFF
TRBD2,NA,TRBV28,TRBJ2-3,TGTGCCAGCAGTCCAGCACTAGCGGGAGTTTCTAGCACAGATACGCAGTATTTT,CASSPALAGVSSTDTQYF
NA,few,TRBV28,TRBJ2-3,TGTGCCAGCAGTTTAGGAGGGACCAGGTGGGATACGCAGTATTTT,CASSLGGTRWDTQYF
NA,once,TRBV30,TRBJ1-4,TGTGCCTGGAACAACAGAAATGAAAAACTGTTTTTT,CAWNNRNEKLFF
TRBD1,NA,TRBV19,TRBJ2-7,TGTGCCAGTAGTATCACCGGGACAGGGACCTACGAGCAGTACTTC,CASSITGTGTYEQYF
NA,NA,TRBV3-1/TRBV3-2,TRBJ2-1,TGTGCCAGCAGCCAGTTAGAAGTGCACAATGAGCAGTTCTTC,CASSQLEVHNEQFF
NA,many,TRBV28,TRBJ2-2,TGTGCCAGCAGTGGTGGGGGGGGGCCACGAAGGGAGCTGTTTTTT,CASSGGGGPRRELFF
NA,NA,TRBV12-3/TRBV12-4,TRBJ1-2,TGTGCCAGCAGAGGTTGGGGCAACTATGGCTACACCTTC,CASRGWGNYGYTF
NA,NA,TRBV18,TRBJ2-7,TGTGCCAGCTCACTGTCACAGGATTACGAGCAGTACTTC,CASSLSQDYEQYF
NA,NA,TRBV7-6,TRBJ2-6,TGTGCCAGCAGCTTGGCCTATGACAGCTCTGGGGCCAACGTCCTGACTTTC,CASSLAYDSSGANVLTF
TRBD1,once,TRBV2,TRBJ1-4,TGTGCCAGCAGACAGGGGGGTAAAGGAAAACTGTTTTTT,CASRQGGKGKLFF
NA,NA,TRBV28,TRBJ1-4,TGTGCCAGCTCCGGCGGGATTCTGGGAAAACTGTTTTTT,CASSGGILGKLFF
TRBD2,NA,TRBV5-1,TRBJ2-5,TGCGCCAGCAGTCCGGGGGGGATCCAAGAGACCCAGTACTTC,CASSPGGIQETQYF
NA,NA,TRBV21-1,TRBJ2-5,TGTGCCAGCAGCAATCGGGAGGCGAGAGAGACCCAGTACTTC,CASSNREARETQYF
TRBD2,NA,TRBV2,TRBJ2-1,TGTGCCAGCAGTGATAAGCGGGGGGGCTACAATGAGCAGTTCTTC,CASSDKRGGYNEQFF
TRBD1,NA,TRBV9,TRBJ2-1,TGTGCCAGCAGCGTAGGACAGGGAGATTACAATGAGCAGTTCTTC,CASSVGQGDYNEQFF
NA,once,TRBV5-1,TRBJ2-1,TGCGCCAGCAGCTGGAGCGGTATCACCTACAATGAGCAGTTCTTC,CASSWSGITYNEQFF
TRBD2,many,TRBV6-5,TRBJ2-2,TGTGCCAGCAGCTTCGGGACTAGTATAGCCGGGGAGCTGTTTTTT,CASSFGTSIAGELFF
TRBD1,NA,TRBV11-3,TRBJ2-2,TGTGCCAGCAGCCCCAATAAATCGACAGGGATCGCCGGGGAGCTGTTTTTT,CASSPNKSTGIAGELFF
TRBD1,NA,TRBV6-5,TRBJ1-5,TGTGCCAGCAGTCCCACAGGGGACCAGCCCCAGCATTTT,CASSPTGDQPQHF
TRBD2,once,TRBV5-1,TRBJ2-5,TGCGCCAGCAGCTCCATAGGACTAGCGGGTGAGACCCAGTACTTC,CASSSIGLAGETQYF
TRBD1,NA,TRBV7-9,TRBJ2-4,TGTGCCAGCAGCTCAGGACAGGGCGAAAACATTCAGTACTTC,CASSSGQGENIQYF
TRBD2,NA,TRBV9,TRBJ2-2,TGTGCCAGCAGCCCACCCCCCGGGGGGGCCCGGGAGCTGTTTTTT,CASSPPPGGARELFF
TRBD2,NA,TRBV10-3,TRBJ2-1,TGTGCCATCAGCGCCGCCCCGGGACTAGCGGGAGGGAGCTCCTACAATGAGCAGTTCTTC,CAISAAPGLAGGSSYNEQFF
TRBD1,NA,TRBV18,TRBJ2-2,TGTGCCAGCTCACCGTACTCCGGGACAGGGGTCACCGGGGAGCTGTTTTTT,CASSPYSGTGVTGELFF
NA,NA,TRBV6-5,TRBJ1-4,TGTGCCAGCAGTTCAGGGACTATTAATGAAAAACTGTTTTTT,CASSSGTINEKLFF
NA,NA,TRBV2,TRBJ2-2,TGTGCCAGCAGTGAAGGACAGCTCACCGGGGAGCTGTTTTTT,CASSEGQLTGELFF